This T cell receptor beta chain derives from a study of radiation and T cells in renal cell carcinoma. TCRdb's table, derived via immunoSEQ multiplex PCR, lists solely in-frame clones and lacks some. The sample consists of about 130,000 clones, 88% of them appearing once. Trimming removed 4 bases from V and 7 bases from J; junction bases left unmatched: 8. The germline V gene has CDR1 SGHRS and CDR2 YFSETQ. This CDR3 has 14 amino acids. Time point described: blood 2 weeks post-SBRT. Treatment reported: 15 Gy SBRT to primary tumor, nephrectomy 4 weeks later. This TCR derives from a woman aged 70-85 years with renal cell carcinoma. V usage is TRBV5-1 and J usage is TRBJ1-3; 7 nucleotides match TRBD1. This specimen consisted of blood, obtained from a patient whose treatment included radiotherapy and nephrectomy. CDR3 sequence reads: CASSGDSQRNTIYF. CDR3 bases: TGCGCCAGCAGCGGGGACAGCCAAAGGAACACCATATATTTT.